The source of this TCR beta chain is a study of T cells after yellow fever vaccination. The CDR3 consists of 16 residues. Trimming cost V 4 bases and J 1 base, with 15 bases left between them. The germline V gene has CDR1 SEHNR and CDR2 FQNEAQ (reference sequence). There are a few counts of this clonotype. From the 5' RACE reads, TCRdb called clonotypes with MiXCR, one entry per CDR3 protein. The sample holds approximately 300,000 distinct CDR3 sequences, about 10% seen once. The genes are TRBV7-9 and TRBJ2-3; perhaps D is TRBD1 or TRBD2 (6 bases each). This receptor was taken from a man aged 18 to 29 who received the YFV17D yellow fever vaccine. This specimen consisted of CD4+ T cells sorted from PBMCs, obtained 45 days after the yellow fever booster vaccination. The CDR3 is CASSWHVGGRTDTQYF. In DNA, the CDR3 is TGTGCCAGCAGCTGGCATGTGGGGGGCCGCACAGATACGCAGTATTTT.